This T cell receptor (beta chain) was identified during a study of shared clonotypes between healthy human individuals. Notes on this clone: Its specificity is not known.

As defined, naive CD8 cells were CD45RO-negative and positively selected for CCR7, with terminally differentiated effector memory CD45RA+ cells excluded. The method was immunoSEQ multiplex PCR; TCRdb's version includes in-frame clones alone and lacks a portion of them. The sample has more than 2 million clones, just over 90% seen once. The germline CDR1 and CDR2 sequences are MGHRA and YSYEKL. This CDR3 is 15 amino acids long. Unmatched junction bases numbered 8, after V lost 5 bases and J lost 3 bases. Study-level results: With several donors compared, approximately 5.5% of naive CD4 clonotypes were shared.

The TCR was taken from a young man in good health. Some clones in this sample may be carry-over from other donors' samples. The specimen sequenced was naive CD8+ T cells from PBMCs. The chain carries TRBV4-1 and TRBJ1-2, with TRBD1 identical over 8 bases. The CDR3 here is CASSSSGQGDYGYTF. For the CDR3, the DNA is TGCGCCAGCAGCTCCAGCGGACAGGGAGACTATGGCTACACCTTC.